This TCR beta chain stems from a study of beta chain features in type 1 diabetes (dated by TCRdb to about 2018). In terms of the full investigation: Mean age, gender distribution, total cell number and subset yield were not different between patients and healthy donors. Across all samples, almost 110 million sorted cells were examined, and cell number per subset correlated strongly with RNA yield. The study compared TCRB repertoires of sorted circulating CD4+ T cell subsets between recently diagnosed type 1 diabetes patients and matched healthy donors. Naive and central memory subsets were obtained from all 30 or so donors, but regulatory and stem cell-like memory subsets were isolated from only 8 patients and 8 healthy donors.

General findings and caveats noted by the study authors: Naive, central memory and regulatory TCRB repertoires appeared more similar among patients than among healthy donors. A moderate but significant shortening of TCRB CDR3 length was observed in type 1 diabetes patients in all four CD4+ subsets. Fewer insertions and more nucleotide deletions at VDJ recombination sites were observed in patients with type 1 diabetes, implying thymic rearrangement abnormalities. Because cDNA rather than genomic DNA was sequenced, highly expressing activated cells could have been over-represented, although no difference in activation and CD3 levels was found between groups. Only small numbers of individuals were included in the HLA sub-analyses, which left unresolved whether HLA type had any influence on TCRB rearrangement. Shorter templates might be favored by PCR, yet because patient and control samples were amplified and corrected together, any such skew would affect both groups equally.

The entire amount of isolated RNA was reverse transcribed using the High Capacity cDNA Reverse Transcription Kit, so the sequenced TCRB transcripts were expressed ones. Naive, central memory and regulatory T cell samples underwent deep immunoSEQ sequencing, averaging around 3.6 million total reads per sample. After sorted cells were lysed in RLT buffer, RNA was extracted with DNase-treated RNeasy Micro or Mini kits, with the choice depending on cell number. Each cell subset was processed on its own to prevent cross-contamination, while patient and healthy donor samples were processed together. The immunoSEQ multiplex PCR was used to amplify TCRB sequences from cDNA, yielding 87-bp fragments that span the CDR3 region. Amplicons were sequenced on the Illumina HiSeq platform. The original pipeline was this. Synthetic template baselines were used to correct PCR bias computationally, reads within Hamming distance 2 were collapsed together, and singletons that could not be merged were discarded. Reads were aligned to IMGT to assign V, D and J genes, CDR3 length, and insertions or deletions at six rearrangement sites. Within each subset, clonotype counts were normalized to the number of sorted cells before true diversity and Gini coefficients were calculated with the tcR R package. Repertoire sharing was quantified using the overlap coefficient calculated on TCRB nucleotide sequences. As a proxy for the pre-selection repertoire, out-of-frame TCRB sequences from naive cells were analyzed. TCRdb's version of the immuneACCESS table is confined to in-frame rearrangements and falls short of the full clone set. An unresolved V gene accounts for under half of the shortfall where checked; the remainder is of unknown origin. The V and J calls and clone size come from that table; D and trimming were worked out from the DNA. The sample records hundreds of thousands of clones, roughly an eighth of which are singletons. Of the sample, 0.03% to 0.045% is held by the ten largest clones.

Each donor gave one peripheral blood draw, roughly 120 mL on average, collected into heparinised tubes. A BD FACSAria II was used to sort naive, central memory, regulatory and stem cell-like memory CD4+ T cells with a panel that included CD45RO, CCR7, CD25, CD127, CD95 and CD27. Purity was above 98% for every sorted population. PBMCs were isolated immediately by Lymphoprep density gradient centrifugation and stained directly without culture. So that batch effects would be minimized, each experiment stained and sorted samples in pairs, pairing one healthy donor with one patient. V lost 0 bases and J lost 4 bases; the stretch between them is 9 bases long. The germline V gene sets CDR1 to MGHRA and CDR2 to YSYEKL. CDR3 length: 14 amino acids, cysteine to phenylalanine. The entry retains the CDR3 DNA only, 42 bases that are in frame from base 1. To note about this clone: The specificity of this receptor is unknown. Within one base of it there is no much larger clone, and no base qualities were kept.

The chain employs TRBV4-1 and TRBJ1-2; the D gene is not confidently resolved. The sample taken for sequencing was naive CD4+ T cells from blood. What this sample's cell subset or site label stands for: true naive CD4+ T cells. This clonotype was obtained from a man younger than 35 with type 1 diabetes. The CDR3 loop reads CASSQDPGLYGYTF. At the DNA level, the sequence is TGCGCCAGCAGCCAAGATCCAGGACTCTATGGCTACACCTTC.